This T cell receptor beta chain was identified in a study of blood T cell repertoires in COVID-19. The germline V gene has CDR1 MDHEN and CDR2 SYDVKM. V dropped 3 bases and J dropped 4; count of bases not matched to a gene: 9. This CDR3 has 16 amino acids. The repertoire was sequenced with immunoSEQ multiplex PCR; TCRdb's copy has only in-frame clones and lacks some. The data show about 190,000 clones, about 88% seen once. This clone was seen repeatedly, ten times or more. Other nucleotide sequences from this sample produce the same CDR3. The sample consisted of peripheral blood. This receptor was obtained from a man aged 35-49 years with active or convalescent COVID-19. The J gene is TRBJ1-3, the V gene TRBV28, with 7 bases identical to TRBD1. The CDR3 spells CASSFYRGAGGNTIYF. The CDR3 DNA reads as TGTGCCAGCAGTTTCTACAGGGGCGCGGGAGGAAACACCATATATTTT. Full variable domain (missing parts from reference TRBV28 and TRBJ1-3): DVKVTQSSRYLVKRTGEKVFLECVQDMDHENMFWYRQDPGLGLRLIYFSYDVKMKEKGDIPEGYSVSREKKERFSLILESASTNQTSMYLCASSFYRGAGGNTIYFGEGSWLTVV.